This entry lists 21 T cell receptor beta chains sequenced from one sample in a study of human T cells and chemical hapten exposure. Time point noted: patch test 1, 2 weeks after DPC sensitization. Treatment described: therapeutic diphenylcyclopropenone sensitization with weekly scalp DPC. Each CDR3 protein is one row after TCRdb ran MiXCR on the RACE reads. The table has a few hundred thousand distinct CDR3 sequences, approximately 4.4% seen once; the top ten hold 2% to 2.5%. The material was whole blood, obtained in connection with sensitization to the hapten diphenylcyclopropenone (DPC). These TCRs come from a woman in her 50s with alopecia areata. Some clones in this sample may be carry-over from other donors' samples.

This clonotype was seen more than once but under ten times. The genes are TRBV12-3 or TRBV12-4 and TRBJ1-2; D not resolved. The CDR3 has 13 residues. V dropped 2 bases and J dropped 8 bases, with 12 bases sitting between them. DNA for the CDR3: TGTGCCAGCAGTTTATTTGGGGATCGGGGCTACACCTTC. It specifies CASSLFGDRGYTF.

This clonotype was detected ten times or more. The chain has TRBV4-2 and TRBJ1-1, with D perhaps TRBD1 (6 bases). In germline, CDR1 is LGHNA, CDR2 YNFKEQ. V dropped 1 base and J dropped 4 bases, with 13 bases sitting between them. The CDR3 loop spans 15 amino acids. This CDR3 reads CASSQVGGEGTEAFF. The CDR3 DNA sequence: TGTGCCAGCAGCCAAGTGGGGGGCGAGGGCACTGAAGCTTTCTTT.

This clonotype was observed a handful of times. This chain links TRBV6-5 with TRBJ2-1; D might be TRBD2 (6 bases). Per the germline V gene, CDR1 is MNHEY and CDR2 is SVGAGI. V lost 2 bases, J lost 4 bases, and 15 bases lay in between. This CDR3 is 16 amino acids long. CDR3 protein: CASSYGPVAAYNEQFF. DNA for the CDR3: TGTGCCAGCAGTTACGGTCCTGTAGCGGCTTACAATGAGCAGTTCTTC.

This clonotype showed up many times. V is TRBV6-5 and J is TRBJ2-7; weak D call: TRBD1 (6 bases). Trimming took 9 bases from V and 5 from J, leaving 17 bases between them. Per the germline V gene, CDR1 is MNHEY and CDR2 is SVGAGI. The CDR3 covers 13 residues. CDR3 coding DNA: TGTGCCAGTCATTACAGGGAAAGCGACGAGCAGTACTTC. Protein sequence: CASHYRESDEQYF.

This clonotype was detected a few times. The CDR3 here is CASSFGGSRDTQYF. The CDR3 DNA reads as TGCGCCAGCAGCTTCGGGGGTTCCCGCGATACGCAGTATTTT. The rearrangement joins TRBV5-1 to TRBJ2-3; perhaps TRBD2 as D (6 bases). Trimming left V 2 bases short and J 6 bases short, with 13 bases between. The germline V gene has CDR1 SGHRS and CDR2 YFSETQ. The CDR3 contains 14 residues.

The rearrangement links TRBV7-9 to TRBJ2-6; the match to TRBD1 covers 8 bases. CDR3 size: 16 residues. CDR1 is SEHNR, CDR2 FQNEAQ, per germline (reference sequence). The ends lost 5 bases at V and 8 bases at J; junction bases unmatched: 11. The CDR3 DNA follows: TGTGCCAGCAGCCCAGATATCGGGACAGGTCCCAACGTCCTGACTTTC. Its protein product is CASSPDIGTGPNVLTF.

A few counts support this clonotype. The chain uses TRBV4-3 and TRBJ1-2; 9 nucleotides line up with TRBD1. V gave up 0 bases and J gave up 8 bases; unmatched junction bases: 10. The length of the CDR3 is 16 residues. Germline V gene data show CDR1 as LGHNA and CDR2 as YSLEER. CDR3 amino acids: CASSQDRETGGQGYTF. The CDR3 coding sequence is TGCGCCAGCAGCCAAGATCGGGAGACAGGGGGTCAGGGCTACACCTTC.

The chain couples TRBV6-5 to TRBJ1-1, with a tentative D call TRBD1 (6 bases). CDR1 MNHEY and CDR2 SVGAGI come from the germline V gene. The CDR3 extends over 15 amino acids. Trimming removed 5 bases from V and 6 bases from J, with 19 bases in between. The CDR3 DNA follows: TGTGCCAGCAGTCCTAAACGGGAGGGGGTGGCTGAAGCTTTCTTT. This encodes CASSPKREGVAEAFF.

This clonotype was found a few times. V and J are TRBV20-1 and TRBJ2-1, with 11 positions matching TRBD2. This CDR3 has 15 amino acids. The germline V gene encodes CDR1 DFQATT and CDR2 SNEGSKA (reference sequence). Germline trimming cut 3 bases from V and 9 bases from J; bases unmatched to any gene: 10. Here the CDR3 reads CSASPVAGGPGEQFF. The CDR3 DNA follows: TGCAGTGCTAGTCCGGTAGCGGGAGGGCCTGGTGAGCAGTTCTTC.

This chain joins TRBV12-3 or TRBV12-4 and TRBJ2-5, with D maybe TRBD2 (7 bases). The CDR3 is made up of 14 amino acids. Trimming took off 7 bases at V and 6 bases at J, with 18 bases between the two ends. The CDR3 protein is CASTNTGSGKTQYF. In DNA form, the CDR3 reads TGTGCCAGCACCAACACAGGGAGCGGGAAGACCCAGTACTTC.

This clonotype was observed a few times. The J gene is TRBJ1-5, the V gene TRBV20-1; 7 bases line up with TRBD1. The CDR3 sequence is 14 residues long. Germline V CDR1 and CDR2: DFQATT, SNEGSKA (reference sequence). CDR3 sequence reads: CGARKDRPDQPQHF. The CDR3 DNA reads TGCGGAGCGAGGAAGGACAGGCCAGATCAGCCCCAGCATTTT.

The V and J genes are TRBV6-1 and TRBJ1-6, with D unclear. The CDR3 length is 15 residues. Per the germline V gene, CDR1 is MNHNS and CDR2 is SASEGT. Trimming shortened V by 3 bases and J by 7 bases, and 13 bases separated the two germline ends. The CDR3 region is CASSDNGYGNSPLHF. DNA for the CDR3: TGTGCCAGCAGTGACAACGGCTACGGAAATTCACCCCTCCACTTT.

The CDR3, as DNA: TGTGCCAGCAACTCTCTTGGTGAAAAACTGTTTTTT. As protein: CASNSLGEKLFF. The V gene is TRBV12-3 or TRBV12-4, the J gene TRBJ1-4; D ambiguous. The V and J ends lost 7 bases and 7 bases respectively, with 10 bases between them. CDR3 length: 12 amino acids.

This clonotype has just a few counts. Here the CDR3 reads CASSLELGSPFF. The CDR3 coding sequence is TGCGCCAGCAGCTTGGAGTTAGGGAGTCCGTTCTTC. The J gene is TRBJ2-1, the V gene TRBV5-1; weak D call: TRBD2 (5 bases). V shed 0 bases and J shed 15 bases, with 13 bases lying between them. The CDR3 length is 12 residues. Germline-derived CDR1 and CDR2 are SGHRS and YFSETQ. The full variable domain, its missing parts supplied by reference TRBV5-1 and TRBJ2-1, is KAGVTQTPRYLIKTRGQQVTLSCSPISGHRSVSWYQQTPGQGLQFLFEYFSETQRNKGNFPGRFSGRQFSNSRSEMNVSTLELGDSALYLCASSLELGSPFFGPGTRLTVL.

This clonotype was counted between two and nine times. The V and J genes are TRBV13 and TRBJ2-7; D is uncertain. Germline V gene sequence: CDR1 PRHDT, CDR2 FYEKMQ (reference sequence). The CDR3 sequence is 14 residues long. V gave up 3 bases and J gave up 2 bases, with 11 bases separating them. DNA of the CDR3: TGTGCCAGCAGCTTTCGTGCGGCCCCCTACGAGCAGTACTTC. Protein: CASSFRAAPYEQYF.

This clonotype has ten or more counts. The chain couples TRBV4-3 to TRBJ2-5; D possibly matches TRBD1 or TRBD2 (5 bases each). Per germline, CDR1 LGHNA and CDR2 YSLEER. Trimming shortened V by 1 base and J by 1 base, and 10 bases separated the two germline ends. The CDR3 extends over 15 amino acids. CDR3 DNA: TGCGCCAGCAGCCAAGTAAGGGGACCCCAAGAGACCCAGTACTTC. Its translation: CASSQVRGPQETQYF.

The CDR3: CASSPTQQGNEKLFF. The CDR3 DNA follows: TGTGCCAGCTCACCAACCCAACAGGGGAATGAAAAACTGTTTTTT. The chain couples TRBV18 to TRBJ1-4; 7 bases fit TRBD1. The junction had 5 bases not matched to a gene; V was cut back by 2 bases and J by 5 bases. The length of the CDR3 is 15 residues. Per germline, CDR1 KGHSH and CDR2 LQKENI.

This clonotype was seen at least ten times. The chain has TRBV6-2 or TRBV6-3 and TRBJ2-1; a possible D gene is TRBD2 (5 bases). Germline V gene lookup returns CDR1 MNHEY and CDR2 SVGEGT. CDR3 length equals 13 residues. The V and J ends lost 0 bases and 7 bases respectively, with 7 bases between them. CDR3 nucleotide sequence: TGTGCCAGCAGTTACTCAGGGAGAAATGAGCAGTTCTTC. The encoded protein is CASSYSGRNEQFF.

There are many counts of this clonotype. The CDR3 nucleotides are TGCAGCGTTGATAACACTGAAGCTTTCTTT. This encodes CSVDNTEAFF. The chain uses TRBV29-1 and TRBJ1-1; no clear D. V shed 3 bases and J shed 2 bases, with 1 base lying between them. The germline V gene encodes CDR1 SQVTM and CDR2 ANQGSEA. CDR3 size: 10 residues.

This clonotype was seen more than once but under ten times. This chain connects TRBV5-6 to TRBJ2-3; D remains unclear. CDR3 size: 14 residues. V gave up 4 bases and J gave up 0 bases, with 9 bases separating them. CDR1 and CDR2 from the germline V gene are SGHDT and YYEEEE. For the CDR3, the DNA is TGTGCCAGCAGCCGAGGACGGAGCACAGATACGCAGTATTTT. Amino acid sequence: CASSRGRSTDTQYF.

V gene TRBV6-4 combines with J gene TRBJ2-3, with a tentative D call TRBD1 (7 bases). There are 15 residues in the CDR3. Trimming removed 4 bases at V and 4 bases at J, with 15 bases between. Germline CDR1 and CDR2: MRHNA and SNTAGT. CDR3 region: CASSGAEGTADTQYF. CDR3 coding DNA: TGTGCCAGCAGTGGCGCGGAGGGGACAGCAGATACGCAGTATTTT.